This TCR beta chain was sequenced in a study of T cell repertoires in cytomegalovirus infection. Study details: Public signatures in TCR beta pointed to CMV infection and matching HLA type.

TCRdb recomputed calls from the reads with MiXCR, one row per CDR3 protein. Among fewer than 350,000 distinct CDR3 sequences listed, over 7.5% were seen once. Trimming removed 3 bases from V and 4 bases from J; junction bases left unmatched: 4. In germline, CDR1 is DFQATT, CDR2 SNEGSKA (reference sequence). The CDR3 spans 14 residues. Source material: PBMCs. This receptor was taken from a human donor in good health (CMV status not recorded). Some clones in this sample may be carry-over from other donors' samples. The chain joins TRBV20-1 to TRBJ1-2, with TRBD1 matching 11 bases. The CDR3 coding sequence is TGCAGTGCTAGGGACAGGGGGCGCACCTATGGCTACACCTTC. Its translation is CSARDRGRTYGYTF.